The 14 T cell receptor beta chains presented below share a single source sample, sequenced in a study of blood T cell repertoires in COVID-19. Assay used: immunoSEQ multiplex PCR; TCRdb lists only in-frame clones, some missing. The sample has under 150,000 clones, roughly 87% seen once. The sequenced sample consisted of peripheral blood. These receptors originate from a man at least 80 years old with acute or convalescent COVID-19.

The chain carries TRBV11-2 and TRBJ2-7, with D possibly TRBD2 on 6 matching bases. The CDR3 loop spans 17 amino acids. CDR1 is SGHAT, CDR2 FQNNGV, per germline. V was trimmed by 0 bases and J by 0 bases, leaving 15 bases between them. CDR3 nucleotides: TGTGCCAGCAGCTTAGATAGCGGTCAGGTTAGCTCCTACGAGCAGTACTTC. This translates into CASSLDSGQVSSYEQYF.

J is TRBJ1-4 and V is TRBV7-9; 7 bases match TRBD1. The CDR3 consists of 15 residues. The V gene's germline CDR1 is SEHNR and CDR2 FQNEAQ (reference sequence). Trimming took 5 bases from V and 7 from J; bases not matched to a gene: 10. The chain's CDR3 is CASSRPGTVGEKLFF. The CDR3 bases are TGTGCCAGCAGCCGGCCCGGGACAGTGGGTGAAAAACTGTTTTTT.

The chain couples TRBV5-5 to TRBJ2-5; 8 bases match TRBD2. The J segment lost 1 base and the V segment lost 4 bases, leaving 9 bases of the junction unmatched. This CDR3 contains 16 residues. Germline V gene lookup returns CDR1 SGHKS and CDR2 YYEKEE (reference sequence). This CDR3 is CASSMGASGFQETQYF. The CDR3 nucleotides are TGTGCCAGCAGCATGGGCGCTAGCGGGTTCCAAGAGACCCAGTACTTC.

The chain couples TRBV5-1 to TRBJ2-5, with D possibly matching TRBD2 (5 bases). V lost 0 bases and J lost 4, with 10 bases in between. Per germline, CDR1 SGHRS and CDR2 YFSETQ. This CDR3 comprises 14 residues. For the CDR3, the DNA is TGCGCCAGCAGCTTGGGCGGGCTAGGAGAGACCCAGTACTTC. Protein sequence: CASSLGGLGETQYF.

The CDR3 DNA is TGTGCCAGCTCACCACCGGGGACAGGGTGGGATGAGCAGTTCTTC. This encodes CASSPPGTGWDEQFF. This chain links TRBV18 with TRBJ2-1, with 9 bases aligning to TRBD1. J was trimmed by 8 bases and V by 0 bases; bases with no gene match: 5. The CDR3 totals 15 residues. Looked up from germline, CDR1 is KGHSH and CDR2 is LQKENI.

The rearrangement joins TRBV28 to TRBJ1-2; TRBD1 might be the D (5 bases). The CDR3 runs 14 residues. Trimming shortened V by 2 bases and J by 5 bases, and 12 bases separated the two germline ends. Germline V gives CDR1 MDHEN, CDR2 SYDVKM. CDR3 protein: CASSLAGLGYGYTF. CDR3 nucleotides: TGTGCCAGCAGTTTAGCAGGGTTAGGTTATGGCTACACCTTC.

The V call is TRBV7-2, the J call TRBJ1-4; possible D gene TRBD1, 6 bases. The V end lost 0 bases, the J end lost 4 bases, and 9 bases lay between the germline ends. Germline CDR1 SGHTA, CDR2 FQGNSA. The CDR3 sequence is 15 residues long. Written as DNA, the CDR3 is TGTGCCAGCAGCTTAGCGGCAGGGGTTAATGAAAAACTGTTTTTT. Encoded protein: CASSLAAGVNEKLFF. Variable domain in full (rest from reference TRBV7-2 and TRBJ1-4): GAGVSQSPSNKVTEKGKDVELRCDPISGHTALYWYRQSLGQGLEFLIYFQGNSAPDKSGLPSDRFSAERTGGSVSTLTIQRTQQEDSAVYLCASSLAAGVNEKLFFGSGTQLSVL.

This rearrangement joins TRBV10-3 to TRBJ1-5; 7 bases map to TRBD1. CDR1 and CDR2 (germline): ENHRY, SYGVKD. The CDR3 is 16 residues long. Unmatched junction bases numbered 8, after V lost 6 bases and J lost 0 bases. CDR3 sequence reads: CAISRDSNPSNQPQHF. DNA for the CDR3: TGTGCCATCAGCCGGGACAGTAATCCTAGCAATCAGCCCCAGCATTTT.

The chain joins TRBV19 to TRBJ2-7; TRBD2 agrees at 14 bases. CDR3 length equals 15 residues. The J segment lost 6 bases and the V segment lost 4 bases, leaving 5 bases of the junction unmatched. Germline CDR1 and CDR2: LNHDA and SQIVND (reference sequence). CDR3 nucleotides: TGTGCCAGTAGTAGAAGCGGGACTAGCGGGAGCGAGCAGTACTTC. Translated, it gives CASSRSGTSGSEQYF.

The chain couples TRBV28 to TRBJ2-7; the match to TRBD2 covers 7 bases. This CDR3 contains 14 residues. Trimming cost V 8 bases and J 2 bases; bases outside gene matches: 9. Germline CDR1 reads MDHEN; CDR2 reads SYDVKM. CDR3 amino acids: CASSLTSVAYEQYF. The CDR3 DNA reads as TGTGCCAGCTCCCTTACTAGCGTTGCCTACGAGCAGTACTTC. The full variable domain, completed using reference TRBV28 and TRBJ2-7, is DVKVTQSSRYLVKRTGEKVFLECVQDMDHENMFWYRQDPGLGLRLIYFSYDVKMKEKGDIPEGYSVSREKKERFSLILESASTNQTSMYLCASSLTSVAYEQYFGPGTRLTVT.

The rearrangement uses TRBV3-1 (or the pseudogene TRBV3-2) and TRBJ2-4; D gene unclear. This CDR3 spans 16 amino acids. Germline-derived CDR1 and CDR2 are LGHDT and YNNKEL (reference sequence). Trimming removed 4 bases at V and 0 bases at J, with 13 bases between. CDR3 bases: TGTGCCAGCAGCCCTAAACCTTTACTAGCCAAAAACATTCAGTACTTC. It yields the protein CASSPKPLLAKNIQYF.

V gene TRBV27 combines with J gene TRBJ2-7, with 10 bases matching TRBD2. Looked up from germline, CDR1 is MNHEY and CDR2 is SMNVEV (reference sequence). V shed 2 bases and J 0 bases; nucleotides not matched to a gene: 4. The CDR3 has 16 residues. Written as DNA, the CDR3 is TGTGCCAGCAGTTTACTAGCGGGGGCGAGCTCCTACGAGCAGTACTTC. Protein product: CASSLLAGASSYEQYF.

This clone has just a few counts. The chain combines TRBV6-5 with TRBJ1-5, with 8 bases lining up with TRBD1. The J segment lost 5 bases and the V segment lost 6 bases, leaving 9 bases of the junction unmatched. This CDR3 comprises 15 residues. Looked up from germline, CDR1 is MNHEY and CDR2 is SVGAGI. CDR3 sequence (DNA): TGTGCCAGCAGGGGGGGGGACAGGCCGTATCAGCCCCAGCATTTT. Translation: CASRGGDRPYQPQHF.

The CDR3 region has the DNA TGTGCCAGTAGTACCGCCTGGGGCCGAGACACCGGGGAGCTGTTTTTT. Amino acid sequence: CASSTAWGRDTGELFF. V and J are TRBV19 and TRBJ2-2, with D possibly being TRBD1 (5 bases). The V gene lost 4 bases and the J gene lost 3 bases, with 15 bases spanning the gap. This CDR3 comprises 16 residues. Germline loops: CDR1 LNHDA, CDR2 SQIVND (reference sequence).